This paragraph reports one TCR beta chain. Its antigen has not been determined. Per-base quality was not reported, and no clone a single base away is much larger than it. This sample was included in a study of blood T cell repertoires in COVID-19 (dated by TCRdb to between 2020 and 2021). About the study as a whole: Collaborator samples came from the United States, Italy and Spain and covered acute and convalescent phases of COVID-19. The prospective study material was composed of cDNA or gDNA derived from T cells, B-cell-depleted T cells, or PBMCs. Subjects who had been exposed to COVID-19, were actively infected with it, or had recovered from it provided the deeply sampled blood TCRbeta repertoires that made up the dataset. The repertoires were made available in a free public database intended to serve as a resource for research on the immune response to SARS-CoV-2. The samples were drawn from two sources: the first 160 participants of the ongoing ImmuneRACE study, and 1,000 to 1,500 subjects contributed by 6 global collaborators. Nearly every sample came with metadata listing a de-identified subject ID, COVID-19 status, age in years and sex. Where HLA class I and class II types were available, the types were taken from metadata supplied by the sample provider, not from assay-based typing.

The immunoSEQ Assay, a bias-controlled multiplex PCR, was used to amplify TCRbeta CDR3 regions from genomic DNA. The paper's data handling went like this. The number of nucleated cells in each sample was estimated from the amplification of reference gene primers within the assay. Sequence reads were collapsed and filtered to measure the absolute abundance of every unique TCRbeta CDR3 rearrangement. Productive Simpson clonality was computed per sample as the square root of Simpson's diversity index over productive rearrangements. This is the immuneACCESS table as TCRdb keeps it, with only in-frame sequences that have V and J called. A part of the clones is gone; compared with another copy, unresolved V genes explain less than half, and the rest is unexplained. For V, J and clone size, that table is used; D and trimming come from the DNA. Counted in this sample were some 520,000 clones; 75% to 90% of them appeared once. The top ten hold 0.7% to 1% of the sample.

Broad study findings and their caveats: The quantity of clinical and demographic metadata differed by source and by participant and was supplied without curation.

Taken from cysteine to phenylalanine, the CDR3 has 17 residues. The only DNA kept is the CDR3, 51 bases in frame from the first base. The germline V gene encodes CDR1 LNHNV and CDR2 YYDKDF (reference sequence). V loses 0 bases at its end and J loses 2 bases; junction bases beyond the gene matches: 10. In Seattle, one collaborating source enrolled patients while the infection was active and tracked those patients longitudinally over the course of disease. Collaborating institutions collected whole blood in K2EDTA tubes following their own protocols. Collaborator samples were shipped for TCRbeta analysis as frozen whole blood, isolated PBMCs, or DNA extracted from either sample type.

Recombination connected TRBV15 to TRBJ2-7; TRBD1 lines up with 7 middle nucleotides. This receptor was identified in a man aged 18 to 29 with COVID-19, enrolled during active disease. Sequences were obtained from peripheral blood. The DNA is TGTGCCACCAGCAGAGACCTTGGGACAGTGAGTACCTACGAGCAGTACTTC. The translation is CATSRDLGTVSTYEQYF.